This T cell receptor beta chain is drawn from a study of cytomegalovirus exposure and HLA in healthy donors. Germline values: CDR1 SGHDN, CDR2 FVKESK. V dropped 4 bases and J dropped 2 bases, with 21 bases sitting between them. The CDR3 loop spans 19 amino acids. Study outcomes and limitations: The study found most TCR sequences rare, yet found some public TCRs in many donors.

Here immunoSEQ multiplex PCR was the method, and the copy in TCRdb shows in-frame clones only, minus some. The sample has about 40,000 clones, 80% to 95% seen once; the top ten hold over 2%. As concerns this clone: Its antigen remains unidentified.

The sequenced sample consisted of PBMCs. The rearrangement links TRBV14 to TRBJ2-6; D may be TRBD1 (5 bases). The clonotype originates from a woman between 18 and 29 years old in good health and CMV-seronegative. CDR3 sequence reads: CASSPVARRDRTGANVLTF. The DNA of the CDR3 is TGTGCCAGCAGCCCTGTCGCGCGCAGGGATAGAACTGGGGCCAACGTCCTGACTTTC.